The T cell receptor beta chain described here comes from a study of blood T cell repertoires in COVID-19. Study context: The United States, Italy and Spain were the sources of the acute and convalescent COVID-19 samples.

Recruited during active infection, patients (from Seattle) were subsequently followed longitudinally. This CDR3 comprises 16 residues. Germline-derived CDR1 and CDR2 are SGHRS and YFSETQ. The V and J ends lost 4 bases and 2 bases, in that order; junction bases with no gene match: 8. Per the study methods: Amplification from reference gene primers served as the basis for estimated nucleated cell counts. Here immunoSEQ multiplex PCR was the method, and the copy in TCRdb shows in-frame clones only, minus some. D and trimming were read from the DNA, whereas the V and J calls and clone size are those reported in that table. The table lists about 200,000 clones, 85% to 95% of them singletons.

Sequencing used peripheral blood. This chain uses TRBV5-1 with TRBJ2-1; 8 bases are a match to TRBD1. This receptor was identified in a man aged 25-40 years with COVID-19, enrolled during active disease. For the CDR3, the DNA is TGCGCCAGCAGCCCCCTCGACAGGGGAACCTACAATGAGCAGTTCTTC. Its translation: CASSPLDRGTYNEQFF.